The TCR beta chain described here comes from a study of cytomegalovirus exposure and HLA in healthy donors. Trimming at V came to 0 bases and at J to 5 bases, leaving 7 bases not matched to a gene. The CDR3 is 17 residues long. Germline V gene sequence: CDR1 SGHRS, CDR2 YFSETQ. This table comes from immunoSEQ multiplex PCR, and its TCRdb copy is limited to in-frame clones, with some not included. Among about 340,000 clones, 86% were seen once, and the ten largest hold 0.75% to 0.85%. The clonotype originates from a woman younger than 30 in good health and CMV-seronegative. What was sequenced was PBMCs. The V and J genes are TRBV5-1 and TRBJ1-4; 10 bases are shared with TRBD1. The CDR3 sequence: CASSLATGGAENEKLFF. The CDR3 bases are TGCGCCAGCAGCTTGGCGACAGGGGGCGCAGAAAATGAAAAACTGTTTTTT.